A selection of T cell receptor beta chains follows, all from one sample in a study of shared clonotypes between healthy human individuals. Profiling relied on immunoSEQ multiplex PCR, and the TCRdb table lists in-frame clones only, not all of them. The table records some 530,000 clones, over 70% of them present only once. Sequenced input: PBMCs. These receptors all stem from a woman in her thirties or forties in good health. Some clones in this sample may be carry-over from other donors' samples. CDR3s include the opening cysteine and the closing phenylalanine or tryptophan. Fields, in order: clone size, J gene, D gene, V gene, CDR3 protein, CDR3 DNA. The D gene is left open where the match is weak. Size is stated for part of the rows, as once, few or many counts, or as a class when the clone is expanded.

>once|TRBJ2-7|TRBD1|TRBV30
CAWRIRGQGNEQYF
TGTGCCTGGAGAATTAGGGGACAGGGGAACGAGCAGTACTTC
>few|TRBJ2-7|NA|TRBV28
CASSSGGSGDDEQYF
TGTGCCAGCAGTTCCGGGGGTAGCGGTGACGACGAGCAGTACTTC
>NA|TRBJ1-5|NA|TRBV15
CATSGAQLGPQHF
TGTGCCACCAGCGGCGCCCAGCTGGGGCCCCAGCATTTT
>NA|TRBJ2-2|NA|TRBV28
CASKEGSGTGELFF
TGTGCAAGCAAGGAAGGGAGCGGCACCGGGGAGCTGTTTTTT
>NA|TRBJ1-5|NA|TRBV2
CASMVGISNQPQHF
TGTGCCAGCATGGTGGGGATTAGCAATCAGCCCCAGCATTTT
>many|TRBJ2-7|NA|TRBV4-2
CASSLSSIHEQYF
TGTGCCAGCAGCCTCTCCTCCATCCACGAGCAGTACTTC
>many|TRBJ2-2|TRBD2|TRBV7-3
CASSPGGGPRELFF
TGTGCCAGCAGCCCGGGGGGGGGCCCCCGGGAGCTGTTTTTT
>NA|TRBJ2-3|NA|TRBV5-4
CASSLAEGTTDTQYF
TGTGCCAGCAGCTTGGCGGAAGGCACCACAGATACGCAGTATTTT
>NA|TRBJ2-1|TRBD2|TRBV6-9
CAGAGLANEQFF
TGTGCCGGCGCGGGACTAGCAAATGAGCAGTTCTTC
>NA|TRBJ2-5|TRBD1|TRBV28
CASSPPIDRGETQYF
TGTGCCAGCAGTCCACCCATAGACAGGGGAGAGACCCAGTACTTC
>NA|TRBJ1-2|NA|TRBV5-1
CASSLYSTGGYTF
TGCGCCAGCAGCCTCTACTCCACTGGCGGCTACACCTTC